This TCR beta chain was recorded in a study of cytomegalovirus exposure and HLA in healthy donors. Study results and caveats: Later analysis associated a missense DCLRE1C variant with TCR beta V- and J-gene trimming. Published work reported that the classifier diagnosed cytomegalovirus status with high specificity and sensitivity.

A remark on this clone: Its target is not known.

The J segment lost 5 bases and the V segment lost 6 bases, leaving 4 bases of the junction unmatched. The CDR3 contains 14 residues. CDR1 and CDR2 from the germline V gene are SNHLY and FYNNEI. With 60 Vbeta and 13 Jbeta primers, the PCR was carried out. The protocol was immunoSEQ multiplex PCR, while the TCRdb copy is restricted to in-frame clones and leaves out a portion. The table shows approximately 160,000 clones, with approximately 82% occurring only once. The material sequenced was PBMCs. J is TRBJ2-2 and V is TRBV2; TRBD1 matches at 9 bases. The sequence came from a male donor in good health and CMV-seronegative. The CDR3 sequence: CASSGTGRTGELFF. CDR3 DNA sequence: TGTGCCAGCAGCGGGACAGGGAGAACCGGGGAGCTGTTTTTT.